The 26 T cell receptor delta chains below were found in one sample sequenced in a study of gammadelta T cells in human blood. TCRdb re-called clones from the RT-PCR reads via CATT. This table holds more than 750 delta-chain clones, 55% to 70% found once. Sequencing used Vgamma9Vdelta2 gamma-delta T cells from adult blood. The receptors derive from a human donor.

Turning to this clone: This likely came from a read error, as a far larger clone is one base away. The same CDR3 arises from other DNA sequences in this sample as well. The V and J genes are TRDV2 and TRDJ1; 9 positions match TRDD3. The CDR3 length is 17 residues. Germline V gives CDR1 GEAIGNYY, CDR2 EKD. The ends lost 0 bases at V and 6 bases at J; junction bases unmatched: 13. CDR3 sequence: CACDTVSLGDTLHKLIF. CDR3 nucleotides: TGTGCCTGTGACACCGTATCACTGGGGGACACGCTCCATAAACTCATCTTT.

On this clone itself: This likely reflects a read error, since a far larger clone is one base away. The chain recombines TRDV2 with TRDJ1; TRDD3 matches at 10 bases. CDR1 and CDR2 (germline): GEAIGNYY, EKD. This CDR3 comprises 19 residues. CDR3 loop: CACDLVTPLGDTTTDKRIF. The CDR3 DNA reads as TGTGCCTGTGACCTCGTTACTCCTTTGGGGGATACAACGACCGATAAACGCATCTTT.

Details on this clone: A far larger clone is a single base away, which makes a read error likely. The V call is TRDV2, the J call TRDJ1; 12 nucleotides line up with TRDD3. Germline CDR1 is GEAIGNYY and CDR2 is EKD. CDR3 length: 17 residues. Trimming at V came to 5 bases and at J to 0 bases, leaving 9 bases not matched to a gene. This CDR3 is CACGSLLGDTYTDKLIF. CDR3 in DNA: TGTGCCTGTGGCTCCTTACTGGGGGATACCTACACCGATAAACTCATCTTT.

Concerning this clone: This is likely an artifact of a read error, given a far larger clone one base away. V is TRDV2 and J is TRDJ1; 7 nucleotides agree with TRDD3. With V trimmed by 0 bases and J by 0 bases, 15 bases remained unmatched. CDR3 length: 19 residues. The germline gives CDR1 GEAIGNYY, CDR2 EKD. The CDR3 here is CACDTVPPLGVTDTDKLIF. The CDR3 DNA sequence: TGTGCCTGTGACACCGTTCCACCGCTGGGGGTGACAGACACCGATAAACTCATCTTT.

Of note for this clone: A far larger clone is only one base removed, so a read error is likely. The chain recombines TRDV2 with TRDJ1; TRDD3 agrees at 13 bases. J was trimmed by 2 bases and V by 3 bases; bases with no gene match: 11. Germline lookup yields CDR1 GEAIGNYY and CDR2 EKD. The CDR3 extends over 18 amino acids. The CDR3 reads CACDAILGDTQTTDKLIF. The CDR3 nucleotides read TGTGCCTGTGACGCTATACTGGGGGATACGCAGACGACCGATAAACTCATCTTT.

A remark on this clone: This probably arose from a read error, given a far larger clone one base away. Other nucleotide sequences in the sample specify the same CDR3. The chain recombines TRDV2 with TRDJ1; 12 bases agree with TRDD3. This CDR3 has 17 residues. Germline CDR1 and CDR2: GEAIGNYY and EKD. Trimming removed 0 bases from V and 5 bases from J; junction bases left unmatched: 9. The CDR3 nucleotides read TGTGCCTGTGACACCGTGAGCTGGGGGATACGCACTGATAAACTCATCTTT. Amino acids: CACDTVSWGIRTDKLIF.

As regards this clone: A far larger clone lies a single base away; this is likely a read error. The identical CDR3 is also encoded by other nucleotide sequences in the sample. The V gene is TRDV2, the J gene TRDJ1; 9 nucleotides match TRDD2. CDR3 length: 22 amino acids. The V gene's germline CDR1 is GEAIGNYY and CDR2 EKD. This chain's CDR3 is CACDTIWPSYGSRGWETDKLIF. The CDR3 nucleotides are TGTGCCTGTGACACCATCTGGCCTTCCTACGGGAGTAGGGGATGGGAAACCGACAAACTCATCTTT.

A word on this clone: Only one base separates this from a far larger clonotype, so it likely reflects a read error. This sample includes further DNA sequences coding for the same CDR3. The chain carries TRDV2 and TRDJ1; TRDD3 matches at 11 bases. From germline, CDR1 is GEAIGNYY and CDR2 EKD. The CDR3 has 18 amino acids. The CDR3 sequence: CACDPMPILGDRSDKLIF. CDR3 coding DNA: TGTGCCTGTGACCCCATGCCGATACTGGGGGATAGAAGCGATAAGCTCATCTTT.

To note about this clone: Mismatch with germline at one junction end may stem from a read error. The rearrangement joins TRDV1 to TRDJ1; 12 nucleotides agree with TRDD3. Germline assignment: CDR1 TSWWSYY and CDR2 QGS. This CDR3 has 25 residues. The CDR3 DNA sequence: TGTGCTCTTGGGGAAGAAGTAAGTTTCCTAAACTGGGGGATACCCCGTGGGCTTTACACCGATAAACGCATCTTT. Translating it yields CALGEEVSFLNWGIPRGLYTDKRIF.

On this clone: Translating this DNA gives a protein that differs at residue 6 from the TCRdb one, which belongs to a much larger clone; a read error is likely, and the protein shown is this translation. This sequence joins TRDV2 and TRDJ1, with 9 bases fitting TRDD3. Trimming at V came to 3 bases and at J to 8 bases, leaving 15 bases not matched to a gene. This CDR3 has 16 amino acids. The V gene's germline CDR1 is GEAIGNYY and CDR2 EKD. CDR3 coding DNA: TGTGCCTGTGACCCGTTCGGGGGGGATACCGAATCAAAACTCATCTTT. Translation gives CACDPFGGDTESKLIF.

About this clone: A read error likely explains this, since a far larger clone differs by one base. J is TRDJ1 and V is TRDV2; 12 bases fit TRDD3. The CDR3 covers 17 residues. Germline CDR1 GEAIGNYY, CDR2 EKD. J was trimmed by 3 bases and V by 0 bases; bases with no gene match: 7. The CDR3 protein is CACDTVSWGIRPDKLIF. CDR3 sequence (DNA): TGTGCCTGTGACACCGTGAGCTGGGGGATACGCCCCGATAAACTCATCTTT.

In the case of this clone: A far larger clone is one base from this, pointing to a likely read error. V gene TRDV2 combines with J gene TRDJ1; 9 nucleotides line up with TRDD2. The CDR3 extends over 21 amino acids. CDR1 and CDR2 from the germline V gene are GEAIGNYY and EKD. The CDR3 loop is CAFDQIGPSYDLGAVGDKLIF. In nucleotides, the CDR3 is TGTGCCTTTGACCAGATCGGGCCTTCCTACGATCTGGGGGCTGTCGGCGATAAACTCATCTTT.

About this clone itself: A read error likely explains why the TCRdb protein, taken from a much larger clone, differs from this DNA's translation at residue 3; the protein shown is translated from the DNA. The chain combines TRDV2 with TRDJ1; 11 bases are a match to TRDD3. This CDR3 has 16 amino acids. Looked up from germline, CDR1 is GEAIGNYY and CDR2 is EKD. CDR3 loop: CASEDLGDTDTDKLIF. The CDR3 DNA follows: TGTGCCAGTGAGGATTTGGGGGATACGGACACCGATAAACTCATCTTT.

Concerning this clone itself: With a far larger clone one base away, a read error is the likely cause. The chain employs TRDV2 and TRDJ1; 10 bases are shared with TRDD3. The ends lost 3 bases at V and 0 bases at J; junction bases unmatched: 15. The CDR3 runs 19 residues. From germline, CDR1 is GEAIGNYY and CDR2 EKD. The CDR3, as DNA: TGTGCCTGTGACTCTGTACTGGGGGATCCGCGGTCGTACACCGATAAACTCATCTTT. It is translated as CACDSVLGDPRSYTDKLIF.

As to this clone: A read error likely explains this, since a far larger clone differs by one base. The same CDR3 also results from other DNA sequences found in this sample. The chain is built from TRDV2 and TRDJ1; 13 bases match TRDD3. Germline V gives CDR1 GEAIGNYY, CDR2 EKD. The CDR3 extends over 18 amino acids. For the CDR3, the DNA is TGTGCCTGTGACGCTGTACTGGGGGATACGCAGACGACCGACAAACTCATCTTT. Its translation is CACDAVLGDTQTTDKLIF.

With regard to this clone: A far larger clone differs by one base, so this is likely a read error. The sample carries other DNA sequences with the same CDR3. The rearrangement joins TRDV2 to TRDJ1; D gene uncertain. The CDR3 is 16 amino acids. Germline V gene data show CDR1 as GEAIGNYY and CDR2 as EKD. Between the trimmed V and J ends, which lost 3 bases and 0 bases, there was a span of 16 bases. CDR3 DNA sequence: TGTGCCTGTGACCCCTTAGGGAACCCGTACACCGATAAACTCATCTTT. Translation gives CACDPLGNPYTDKLIF.

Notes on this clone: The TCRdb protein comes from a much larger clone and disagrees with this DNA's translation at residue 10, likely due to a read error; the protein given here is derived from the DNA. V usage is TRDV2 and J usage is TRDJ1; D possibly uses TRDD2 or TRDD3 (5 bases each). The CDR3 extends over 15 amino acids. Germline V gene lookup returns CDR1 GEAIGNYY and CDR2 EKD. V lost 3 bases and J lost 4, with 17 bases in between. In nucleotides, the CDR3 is TGTGCCTGTGACCGGCTTCCCCCGGGGAACGATAAACTCATCTTT. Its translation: CACDRLPPGNDKLIF.

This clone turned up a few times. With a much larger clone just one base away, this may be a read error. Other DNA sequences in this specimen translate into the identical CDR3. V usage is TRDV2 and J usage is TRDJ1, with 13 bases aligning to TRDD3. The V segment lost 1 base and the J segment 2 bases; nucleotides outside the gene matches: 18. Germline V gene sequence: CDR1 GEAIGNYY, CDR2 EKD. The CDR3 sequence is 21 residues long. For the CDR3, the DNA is TGTGCCTGTGACACAGTCGCCGCCCCCGTACTGGGGGATACGGAGACCGATAAACTCATCTTT. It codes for CACDTVAAPVLGDTETDKLIF.

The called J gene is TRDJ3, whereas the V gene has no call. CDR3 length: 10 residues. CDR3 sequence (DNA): TGCTCCGGGGACACCCGACAGATGTTTTTC. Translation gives CSGDTRQMFF.

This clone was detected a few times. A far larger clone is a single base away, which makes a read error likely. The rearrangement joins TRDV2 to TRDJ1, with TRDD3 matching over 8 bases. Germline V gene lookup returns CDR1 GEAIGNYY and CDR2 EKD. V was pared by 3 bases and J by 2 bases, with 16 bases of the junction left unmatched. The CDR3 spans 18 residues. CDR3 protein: CACDAVLGGTQTTDKLIF. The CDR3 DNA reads TGTGCCTGTGACGCTGTACTGGGGGGTACGCAGACGACCGATAAACTCATCTTT.

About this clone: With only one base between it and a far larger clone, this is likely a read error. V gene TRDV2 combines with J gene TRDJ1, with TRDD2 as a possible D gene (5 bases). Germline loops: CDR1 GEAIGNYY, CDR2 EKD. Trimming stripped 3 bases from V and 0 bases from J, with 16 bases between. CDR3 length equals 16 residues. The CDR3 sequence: CACDLLGNPYTDKLIF. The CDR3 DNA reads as TGTGCCTGTGACCTCCTAGGGAACCCGTACACCGATAAACTCATCTTT.

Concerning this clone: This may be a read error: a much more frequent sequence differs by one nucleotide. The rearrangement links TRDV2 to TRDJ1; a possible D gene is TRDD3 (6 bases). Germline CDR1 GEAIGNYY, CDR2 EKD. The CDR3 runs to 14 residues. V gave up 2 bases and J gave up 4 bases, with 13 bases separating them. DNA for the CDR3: TGTGCCTGTGACAGGCTCGGGGGGAACGATAAACTCATCTTT. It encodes CACDRLGGNDKLIF.

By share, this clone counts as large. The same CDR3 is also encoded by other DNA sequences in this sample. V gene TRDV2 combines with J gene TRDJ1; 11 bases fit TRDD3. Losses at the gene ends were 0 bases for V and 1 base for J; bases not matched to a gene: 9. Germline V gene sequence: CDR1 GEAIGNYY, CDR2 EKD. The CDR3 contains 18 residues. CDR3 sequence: CACDTVWLGDTRTDKLIF. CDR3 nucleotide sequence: TGTGCCTGTGACACCGTCTGGTTGGGGGATACGCGCACCGATAAACTCATCTTT.

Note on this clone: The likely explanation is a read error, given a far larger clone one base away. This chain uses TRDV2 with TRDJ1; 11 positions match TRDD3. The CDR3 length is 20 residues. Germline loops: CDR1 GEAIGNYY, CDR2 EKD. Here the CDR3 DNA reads TGTGCCTGTGACACTCTTTCGGTTGGGGGATACGAGTCGTACACCAATAAACTCATCTTT. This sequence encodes CACDTLSVGGYESYTNKLIF.

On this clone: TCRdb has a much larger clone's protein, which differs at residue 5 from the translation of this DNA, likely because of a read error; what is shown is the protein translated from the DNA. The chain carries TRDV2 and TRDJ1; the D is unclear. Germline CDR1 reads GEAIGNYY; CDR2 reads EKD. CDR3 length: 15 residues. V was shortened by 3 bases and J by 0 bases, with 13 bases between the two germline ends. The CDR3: CACDSVNAYTDKLIF. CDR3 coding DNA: TGTGCCTGTGACTCCGTTAATGCGTACACCGATAAACTCATCTTT.

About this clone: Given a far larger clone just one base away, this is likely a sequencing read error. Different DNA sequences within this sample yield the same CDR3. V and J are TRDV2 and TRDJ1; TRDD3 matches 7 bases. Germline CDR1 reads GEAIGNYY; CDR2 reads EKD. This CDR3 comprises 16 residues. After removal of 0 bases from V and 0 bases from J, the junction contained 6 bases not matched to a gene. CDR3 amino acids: CACDTLGAAYTDKLIF. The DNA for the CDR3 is TGTGCCTGTGACACCCTGGGGGCAGCATACACCGATAAACTCATCTTT.